The 20 T cell receptor beta chains below all came from one sample that was sequenced in a study of Ad26.COV2.S vaccination and SARS-CoV-2 variants. Described treatment: about 20 received Ad26.COV2.S at low or high dose, single or two shots; about 5 received placebo; per-sample allocation not given. Sampling occurred on day 63 after the first vaccine or placebo injection. Sequencing was performed with immunoSEQ multiplex PCR; in TCRdb, only in-frame clones are kept and a portion is missing. The data contain around 300,000 clones, 90% of them singletons. The sample here was peripheral blood, taken in a trial of Ad26.COV2.S vaccine versus placebo. Source of these receptors: a person between 18 and 65 years old who received the Ad26.COV2.S COVID-19 vaccine or a placebo.

Only one count was recorded for this clone. The V call is TRBV6-5, the J call TRBJ1-1; perhaps TRBD1 as D (5 bases). The V gene lost 4 bases and the J gene lost 4 bases, with 7 bases spanning the gap. The CDR3 length is 12 residues. Germline-derived CDR1 and CDR2 are MNHEY and SVGAGI. CDR3 nucleotides: TGTGCCAGCAGTTGGGGGGGCACTGAAGCTTTCTTT. It yields the protein CASSWGGTEAFF.

In this sample, this clone turned up once. V usage is TRBV9 and J usage is TRBJ2-3, with 7 bases that match TRBD1. Germline V CDR1 and CDR2: SGDLS, YYNGEE. The CDR3 loop spans 13 amino acids. The V and J ends lost 7 bases and 5 bases, in that order; junction bases with no gene match: 7. CDR3 nucleotides: TGTGCCAGCGAAGGGGGCGCGGGAGATACGCAGTATTTT. Translating it yields CASEGGAGDTQYF.

This chain uses TRBV6-6 with TRBJ1-2; D is unclear. V gave up 8 bases and J gave up 6 bases, with 4 bases separating them. The V gene's germline CDR1 is MNHNY and CDR2 SVGAGI (reference sequence). CDR3 length: 9 residues. DNA for the CDR3: TGTGCCAGCGGAGATGGCTACACCTTC. Encoded protein: CASGDGYTF.

The genes are TRBV5-6 and TRBJ1-2; D uncertain. CDR1 and CDR2 from the germline V gene are SGHDT and YYEEEE. The CDR3 contains 13 residues. V was clipped by 1 base and J by 3 bases, with 7 bases between them. CDR3 nucleotide sequence: TGTGCCAGCAGCTTGTTAGGCCACTATGGCTACACCTTC. Translating gives CASSLLGHYGYTF.

The chain is built from TRBV5-1 and TRBJ1-1; D possibly corresponds to TRBD1 (5 bases). V was shortened by 5 bases and J by 1 base, with 9 bases between the two germline ends. The CDR3 has 13 amino acids. The germline V gene encodes CDR1 SGHRS and CDR2 YFSETQ. The CDR3 loop reads CASRDTGNTEAFF. The CDR3 DNA follows: TGCGCCAGCAGGGACACAGGGAACACTGAAGCTTTCTTT.

This CDR3 reads CASSPPGLRNTEAFF. As DNA, the CDR3 is TGTGCCAGCAGCCCACCGGGACTCAGGAACACTGAAGCTTTCTTT. This chain joins TRBV13 and TRBJ1-1, with D perhaps matching TRBD1 (5 bases). The CDR3 runs to 15 residues. V was shortened by 5 bases and J by 1 base, with 14 bases between the two germline ends. Looked up from germline, CDR1 is PRHDT and CDR2 is FYEKMQ (reference sequence).

V gene TRBV7-2 combines with J gene TRBJ2-1; 8 bases align to TRBD1. CDR3 length: 14 amino acids. Germline values: CDR1 SGHTA, CDR2 FQGNSA. V lost 1 base to trimming and J lost 4 bases; unmatched junction nucleotides: 0. CDR3 region: CASSLDRGYNEQFF. CDR3 bases: TGTGCCAGCAGCTTAGACAGGGGGTACAATGAGCAGTTCTTC.

This clone was seen only once. The rearrangement uses TRBV9 and TRBJ2-2; 9 bases are shared with TRBD2. The CDR3 consists of 17 residues. Germline lookup yields CDR1 SGDLS and CDR2 YYNGEE. Trimming at V came to 10 bases and at J to 4 bases, leaving 17 bases not matched to a gene. Written as DNA, the CDR3 is TGTGCCCGCGGGGGGCGGGAGGGCCCGCGAGGCACCGGGGAGCTGTTTTTT. It codes for CARGGREGPRGTGELFF.

The chain couples TRBV7-8 to TRBJ1-1; D remains ambiguous. Trimming took off 2 bases at V and 3 bases at J, with 13 bases between the two ends. Germline lookup yields CDR1 SGHVS and CDR2 FQNEAQ. This CDR3 has 15 residues. The CDR3 DNA sequence: TGTGCCAGCAGCTTATCAACGGGGTTGTACACTGAAGCTTTCTTT. This sequence encodes CASSLSTGLYTEAFF. The variable domain in full, completed from reference TRBV7-8 and TRBJ1-1, reads GAGVSQSPRYKVAKRGQDVALRCDPISGHVSLFWYQQALGQGPEFLTYFQNEAQLDKSGLPSDRFFAERPEGSVSTLKIQRTQQEDSAVYLCASSLSTGLYTEAFFGQGTRLTVV.

V and J are TRBV10-3 and TRBJ2-1; 7 bases are a match to TRBD2. This CDR3 region has 12 residues. The germline V gene has CDR1 ENHRY and CDR2 SYGVKD. The V gene end was trimmed by 6 bases and the J gene end by 9 bases; junction bases not matched to a gene: 5. CDR3 protein: CAISGTTGEQFF. The CDR3 DNA reads as TGTGCCATCAGCGGGACTACTGGTGAGCAGTTCTTC.

This chain joins TRBV27 and TRBJ2-7, with TRBD2 as a possible D gene (6 bases). The CDR3 has 13 amino acids. Germline CDR1 is MNHEY and CDR2 is SMNVEV (reference sequence). V lost 6 bases to trimming and J lost 3 bases, with 12 bases between them. CDR3 sequence: CASRKLASYEQYV. The CDR3 DNA reads as TGTGCCAGCAGGAAACTAGCAAGCTACGAGCAGTACGTC.

With regard to this clone: This sample includes further DNA sequences coding for the same CDR3. The rearrangement uses TRBV7-9 and TRBJ1-1, with D perhaps TRBD1 (6 bases). Germline V gene lookup returns CDR1 SEHNR and CDR2 FQNEAQ (reference sequence). The CDR3 covers 14 residues. Between the trimmed V and J ends, which lost 0 bases and 4 bases, there was a span of 9 bases. Written as DNA, the CDR3 is TGTGCCAGCAGCTTAGCGCAGGGGAGCACTGAAGCTTTCTTT. Translation: CASSLAQGSTEAFF.

The chain combines TRBV7-2 with TRBJ1-5; 9 bases line up with TRBD1. Looked up from germline, CDR1 is SGHTA and CDR2 is FQGNSA. CDR3 length: 14 amino acids. Trimming took 5 bases from V and 5 from J; bases not matched to a gene: 4. Written as DNA, the CDR3 is TGTGCCAGCAGCCCCCGGACAGGGGATCAGCCCCAGCATTTT. Translated, it gives CASSPRTGDQPQHF.

V gene TRBV7-2 combines with J gene TRBJ2-1, with D hard to call. Trimming cost V 6 bases and J 9 bases, with 12 bases left between them. The CDR3 runs to 12 residues. Germline CDR1 and CDR2: SGHTA and FQGNSA. The CDR3 region has the DNA TGTGCCAGCAGTTACAGCACCAGTGAGCAGTTCTTC. Amino acid sequence: CASSYSTSEQFF.

V is TRBV4-1 and J is TRBJ1-1; D perhaps matches TRBD1 (6 bases). The CDR3 has 16 residues. V lost 4 bases to trimming and J lost 3 bases, with 18 bases between them. CDR1 is MGHRA and CDR2 is YSYEKL in the germline V gene. In DNA form, the CDR3 reads TGCGCCAGCAGCCCGTACAAGGACAGATACGACACTGAAGCTTTCTTT. It specifies CASSPYKDRYDTEAFF.

The V call is TRBV3-1 (or the pseudogene TRBV3-2), the J call TRBJ2-1, with D hard to call. There are 15 residues in the CDR3. Germline CDR1 and CDR2: LGHDT and YNNKEL (reference sequence). Between the trimmed V and J ends, which lost 1 base and 4 bases, there was a span of 11 bases. Here the CDR3 reads CASSQGERIYNEQFF. The CDR3 coding sequence is TGTGCCAGCAGCCAAGGGGAACGGATATACAATGAGCAGTTCTTC.

CDR3 protein: CASSRRGIGNYGYTF. The CDR3 coding sequence is TGTGCCAGCAGTCGCAGGGGGATAGGTAACTATGGCTACACCTTC. The rearrangement uses TRBV13 and TRBJ1-2; 7 nucleotides agree with TRBD1. The V gene end was trimmed by 6 bases and the J gene end by 1 base; junction bases not matched to a gene: 8. In germline, CDR1 is PRHDT, CDR2 FYEKMQ (reference sequence). This CDR3 region has 15 residues.

This clone was found once. The genes are TRBV27 and TRBJ2-7; 7 bases are shared with TRBD1. V dropped 5 bases and J dropped 2; count of bases not matched to a gene: 3. CDR1 is MNHEY and CDR2 is SMNVEV in the germline V gene (reference sequence). This CDR3 contains 13 residues. CDR3 bases: TGTGCCAGCAGTCGACAGGGTCCCTACGAGCAGTACTTC. It yields the protein CASSRQGPYEQYF.

The chain recombines TRBV5-1 with TRBJ1-2; 12 positions agree with TRBD1. In germline, CDR1 is SGHRS, CDR2 YFSETQ. This CDR3 is 14 amino acids long. Trimming cost V 3 bases and J 8 bases; bases outside gene matches: 5. This chain's CDR3 is CASSSGQGAEGYTF. The DNA for the CDR3 is TGCGCCAGCAGCTCGGGACAGGGGGCTGAAGGCTACACCTTC.

The rearrangement links TRBV30 to TRBJ2-7; maybe TRBD2 (5 bases). Trimming took 1 base from V and 7 from J, leaving 14 bases between them. Looked up from germline, CDR1 is GTSNPN and CDR2 is SVGIG (reference sequence). The CDR3 runs 13 residues. The CDR3 DNA follows: TGTGCCTGGAGTGACGGACTCCTTGGAGAGCAGTACGTC. Amino acids: CAWSDGLLGEQYV.